This T cell receptor (beta chain) derives from a study of blood T cell repertoires in COVID-19. Assay used: immunoSEQ multiplex PCR; TCRdb lists only in-frame clones, some missing. The sample carries about 260,000 clones, about nine tenths recorded once. V dropped 4 bases and J dropped 10; count of bases not matched to a gene: 16. The CDR3 has 16 amino acids. Germline V gene sequence: CDR1 SGDLS, CDR2 YYNGEE. This chain uses TRBV9 with TRBJ2-1; 8 bases agree with TRBD2. Sequenced sample: peripheral blood. The sequence was obtained from a woman aged 45-60 years who had recovered from COVID-19. CDR3 DNA: TGTGCCAGCAGCATCGGACTAGCAATGAATACTTGGGAGCAGTTCTTC. It is translated as CASSIGLAMNTWEQFF.